The rows below give T cell receptor beta chains drawn from one sample of a study of blood T cells in healthy people across ages. One entry per CDR3 protein, called by TCRdb with MiXCR from the 5' RACE reads. The profile shows more than 1 million distinct CDR3 sequences, roughly 45% of them singletons. The source material was blood. The receptors come from a woman aged 60-75 years in good health. CDR3s include the opening cysteine and the closing phenylalanine or tryptophan. Each record gives: V gene, D gene, clone size, J gene, CDR3 length, CDR3 protein, CDR3 DNA. A D gene is named only where the DNA matches it firmly. Size values are once, few and many counts, or a class for expanded clones, and some rows have none.

TRBV2,TRBD1,few,TRBJ1-4,16,CASRQTSGTANEKLFF,TGTGCCAGCAGGCAGACCTCCGGGACAGCTAATGAAAAACTGTTTTTT
TRBV7-2,TRBD2,.,TRBJ2-7,15,CASRPRLAGDNEQYF,TGTGCCAGCAGACCTAGACTAGCGGGAGACAACGAGCAGTACTTC
TRBV12-3/TRBV12-4,TRBD2,few,TRBJ2-7,15,CASSPTSGSVHEQYF,TGTGCCAGCAGTCCGACTAGCGGGAGTGTGCACGAGCAGTACTTC
TRBV10-3,.,many,TRBJ2-5,17,CAISDRGRPAGQETQYF,TGTGCCATCAGTGACCGGGGAAGGCCGGCAGGACAAGAGACCCAGTACTTC
TRBV29-1,TRBD2,few,TRBJ2-1,16,CSVEGLAGDSYNEQFF,TGCAGCGTTGAAGGACTAGCGGGAGACTCCTACAATGAGCAGTTCTTC
TRBV5-1,TRBD2,.,TRBJ2-1,15,CASSSSGGAGNEQFF,TGCGCCAGCAGCTCAAGCGGGGGGGCTGGTAATGAGCAGTTCTTC
TRBV14,.,few,TRBJ2-5,13,CASSLDGGGAQYF,TGTGCCAGCAGCCTGGACGGAGGTGGTGCCCAGTACTTC
TRBV10-3,.,few,TRBJ2-7,16,CAISESNAETTYEQYF,TGTGCCATCAGTGAGTCGAACGCGGAAACTACCTACGAGCAGTACTTC
TRBV7-9,TRBD2,.,TRBJ2-7,15,CASSLSAGGLVEQYF,TGTGCCAGCAGCTTATCAGCGGGAGGTTTGGTCGAGCAGTACTTC
TRBV5-5,.,.,TRBJ2-4,13,CASSLSTQNIQYF,TGTGCCAGCAGCCTTTCAACCCAAAACATTCAGTACTTC
TRBV7-2,.,.,TRBJ2-1,13,CAGSPAWANEQFF,TGTGCCGGCAGCCCGGCTTGGGCCAATGAGCAGTTCTTC
TRBV20-1,TRBD2,.,TRBJ2-3,15,CSARVERGGPDTQYF,TGCAGTGCTAGAGTTGAGCGGGGGGGCCCAGATACGCAGTATTTT
TRBV27,.,.,TRBJ2-5,14,CASHGSGFQETQYF,TGTGCCAGCCACGGCTCAGGGTTTCAGGAGACCCAGTACTTC
TRBV20-1,.,.,TRBJ1-2,13,CSARDSLNYGYTF,TGCAGTGCCCGGGATTCACTTAACTATGGCTACACCTTC
TRBV6-1,.,few,TRBJ2-7,18,CASSEAEKVWFLMREQYF,TGTGCCAGCAGTGAAGCGGAAAAGGTCTGGTTTTTGATGCGGGAGCAGTACTTC
TRBV5-6,.,.,TRBJ1-2,12,CASSHDDGSYTF,TGTGCCAGCAGCCATGACGACGGGAGCTACACCTTC
TRBV5-1,TRBD2,.,TRBJ2-1,15,CASSYSGSVLNEQFF,TGCGCCAGCAGCTATAGCGGGAGTGTTTTGAATGAGCAGTTCTTC
TRBV20-1,.,.,TRBJ1-5,15,CSARVAVGCNQPQHF,TGCAGTGCTAGGGTCGCTGTTGGTTGCAATCAGCCCCAGCATTTT
TRBV7-2,TRBD1,.,TRBJ1-6,15,CASSPRDRGLSPLHF,TGTGCCAGCAGCCCCCGGGACAGGGGGCTTTCACCCCTCCACTTT
TRBV2,TRBD2,.,TRBJ2-1,22,CASRTPGLAGGSRSSSYNEQFF,TGTGCCAGCAGGACCCCGGGACTAGCGGGAGGGTCCAGATCGAGCTCCTACAATGAGCAGTTCTTC
TRBV27,TRBD2,.,TRBJ2-5,13,CASSVAGGREQYF,TGTGCCAGCAGTGTTGCGGGAGGGAGAGAGCAGTACTTC
TRBV12-3/TRBV12-4,TRBD1,.,TRBJ2-5,15,CASSYRQGFGETQYF,TGTGCCAGCAGTTATCGACAGGGGTTTGGGGAGACCCAGTACTTC
TRBV7-3,.,few,TRBJ1-1,14,CASSLSVDNSIAFF,TGTGCCAGCAGCCTATCCGTCGACAATTCGATCGCTTTCTTT
TRBV5-6,.,few,TRBJ2-4,15,CASSLAGQGQNIQYF,TGTGCCAGCAGCTTGGCTGGGCAGGGTCAAAACATTCAGTACTTC
TRBV20-1,TRBD2,.,TRBJ2-3,18,CSGVGLAGVVRGTDTQYF,TGCAGTGGGGTAGGACTAGCGGGAGTGGTCCGGGGGACAGATACGCAGTATTTT
TRBV20-1,TRBD1,.,TRBJ1-6,15,CSATRRQGEGSPLHF,TGCAGTGCTACCAGACGACAGGGCGAGGGCTCACCCCTCCACTTT
TRBV7-3,TRBD2,.,TRBJ2-3,18,CASSLTPLAGRITDTQYF,TGTGCCAGCAGCTTAACCCCTCTAGCGGGTAGGATCACAGATACGCAGTATTTT
TRBV27,.,few,TRBJ2-3,14,CASSLWGGTDTQYF,TGTGCCAGCAGTTTGTGGGGTGGCACAGATACGCAGTATTTT
TRBV12-5,TRBD1,.,TRBJ2-5,15,CASGLVTGGWNEQYF,TGTGCTAGTGGTTTGGTAACAGGGGGTTGGAATGAGCAGTACTTC
TRBV15,.,.,TRBJ2-1,15,CATSRGRDSYNEQFF,TGTGCCACCAGCAGAGGCAGGGACTCCTACAATGAGCAGTTCTTC
TRBV5-1,.,many,TRBJ2-1,12,CASASGNNEQFF,TGCGCCAGCGCCAGCGGAAACAATGAGCAGTTCTTC
TRBV24-1,.,.,TRBJ2-7,13,CATSDPPTDEQYF,TGTGCCACCAGTGACCCCCCGACGGATGAGCAGTACTTC
TRBV5-1,TRBD2,few,TRBJ2-5,15,CASSSGTSGQETQYF,TGTGCCAGCAGCTCCGGGACTAGCGGCCAAGAGACCCAGTACTTC
TRBV29-1,TRBD2,few,TRBJ2-1,15,CSVEGGRVNYNEQFF,TGCAGCGTTGAAGGGGGGAGGGTCAATTACAATGAGCAGTTCTTC
TRBV20-1,.,.,TRBJ2-5,15,CSAPPITGTAETQYF,TGCAGTGCACCGCCAATCACGGGAACAGCGGAGACCCAGTACTTC
TRBV6-4,.,few,TRBJ2-1,13,CASSVVPSREQFF,TGTGCCAGCAGTGTGGTTCCTAGCCGCGAGCAGTTCTTC
TRBV6-4,.,.,TRBJ2-7,18,CASSPSEYRSPETYEQYF,TGTGCCAGCAGTCCCTCCGAGTATAGGAGCCCGGAAACCTACGAGCAGTACTTC
TRBV28,.,.,TRBJ2-7,12,CANSLWGIEQYF,TGTGCCAACAGTTTATGGGGTATCGAGCAGTACTTC
TRBV27,TRBD1,few,TRBJ2-3,15,CASRRDSRDTDTQYF,TGTGCCAGCAGACGGGACAGTCGAGACACAGATACGCAGTATTTT
TRBV12-3/TRBV12-4,.,few,TRBJ1-2,15,CASSLIAVDDYGYTF,TGTGCCAGCAGTTTAATTGCCGTGGATGACTATGGCTACACCTTC
TRBV5-1,TRBD2,.,TRBJ2-1,21,CASSLVYSGGPGAGSYNEQFF,TGCGCCAGCAGCTTGGTTTATTCGGGAGGGCCTGGAGCGGGCTCCTACAATGAGCAGTTCTTC
TRBV14,.,.,TRBJ2-1,12,CASSHFGTPPFF,TGTGCCAGCAGCCATTTCGGGACTCCCCCGTTCTTC
TRBV20-1,.,.,TRBJ1-2,15,CSASVIQTGDDGYTF,TGCAGTGCTAGCGTTATCCAAACGGGAGATGATGGCTACACCTTC
TRBV6-5,.,.,TRBJ1-5,14,CASRKTGLNQPQHF,TGTGCCAGCAGAAAAACAGGGTTAAATCAGCCCCAGCATTTT
TRBV20-1,.,.,TRBJ1-2,10,CSASGYGYTF,TGCAGTGCTAGTGGGTATGGCTACACCTTC
TRBV7-9,.,.,TRBJ2-2,14,CASSLSADTGELFF,TGTGCCAGCAGCTTGTCGGCGGACACCGGGGAGCTGTTTTTT
TRBV5-1,TRBD2,.,TRBJ2-5,15,CASRQRLAGGNEQYF,TGCGCCAGCAGGCAGAGACTAGCGGGTGGCAATGAGCAGTACTTC
TRBV29-1,TRBD1,.,TRBJ1-4,14,CSAAPGGAGEKLFF,TGCAGCGCCGCCCCAGGGGGCGCAGGTGAAAAACTGTTTTTT
TRBV7-3,.,once,TRBJ2-1,12,CASSSRPPEQFF,TGTGCCAGCAGCTCACGACCTCCTGAGCAGTTCTTC
TRBV29-1,.,many,TRBJ2-7,13,CSVDVLGSYEQYF,TGCAGCGTTGATGTTCTAGGATCGTACGAGCAGTACTTC
TRBV14,TRBD2,.,TRBJ2-3,15,CASSPVRGSFDTQYF,TGTGCCAGCAGCCCGGTCCGCGGGAGTTTCGATACGCAGTATTTT
TRBV6-2/TRBV6-3,.,.,TRBJ2-4,15,CASSVGGIAKNIQYF,TGTGCCAGCAGCGTGGGGGGAATAGCCAAAAACATTCAGTACTTC
TRBV24-1,.,.,TRBJ1-4,12,CATSGDTDKLFF,TGTGCCACCAGTGGCGACACAGACAAACTGTTTTTT